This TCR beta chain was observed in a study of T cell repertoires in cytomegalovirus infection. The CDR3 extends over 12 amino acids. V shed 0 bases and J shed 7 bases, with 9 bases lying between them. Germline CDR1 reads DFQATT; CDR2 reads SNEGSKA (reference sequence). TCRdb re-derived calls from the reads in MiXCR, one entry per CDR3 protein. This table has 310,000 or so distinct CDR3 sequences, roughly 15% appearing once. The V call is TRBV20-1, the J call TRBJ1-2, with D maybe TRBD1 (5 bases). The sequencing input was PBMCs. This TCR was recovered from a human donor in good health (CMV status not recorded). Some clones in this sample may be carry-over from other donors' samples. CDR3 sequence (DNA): TGCAGTGCTAGAGATCCAGGGTTTGGCTACACCTTC. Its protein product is CSARDPGFGYTF.